This TCR beta chain was captured in a study of blood T cell repertoires in COVID-19. Study at large: Specimens from acute and convalescent COVID-19 originated in the United States, Italy and Spain. Sample material is recorded as cDNA or gDNA derived from T cells, B-cell-depleted T cells, or PBMCs.

TCRdb's copy holds only in-frame clones and misses some; the assay was immunoSEQ multiplex PCR. The table lists more than 95,000 clones, roughly 83% of them singletons, with around 2.3% in the top ten. V dropped 0 bases and J dropped 1 base, with 18 bases sitting between them. The CDR3 runs 18 residues. Germline values: CDR1 LGHNT, CDR2 FRNRAP. Material for sequencing was peripheral blood. The V gene is TRBV12-5, the J gene TRBJ1-1, with D maybe TRBD1 (5 bases). This receptor was obtained from a young man with acute or convalescent COVID-19. The CDR3: CASGLVIGQGRRNTEAFF. CDR3 DNA sequence: TGTGCTAGTGGTTTGGTAATAGGGCAGGGCCGTAGGAACACTGAAGCTTTCTTT.